Below, 16 T cell receptor beta chains from the same sample are listed, as sequenced in a study of blood T cell repertoires in COVID-19. Clones were read by immunoSEQ multiplex PCR, and TCRdb kept only the in-frame ones, dropping some. The table includes around 100,000 clones, roughly nine tenths detected once. The sample comprised peripheral blood. The source is a woman of 80 years or more with acute or convalescent COVID-19.

The chain uses TRBV10-3 and TRBJ1-2, with TRBD1 matching 7 bases. The CDR3 is 15 residues long. The germline V gene encodes CDR1 ENHRY and CDR2 SYGVKD. Losses at the gene ends were 2 bases for V and 2 bases for J; bases not matched to a gene: 5. The CDR3 coding sequence is TGTGCCATCAGTGAGGGACAGGCAGTAAACTATGGCTACACCTTC. The encoded protein is CAISEGQAVNYGYTF.

This clone showed up just once. The gene calls are TRBV11-2 and TRBJ2-5, with 8 bases fitting TRBD2. V gave up 4 bases and J gave up 2 bases; unmatched junction bases: 6. Germline V CDR1 and CDR2: SGHAT, FQNNGV. The CDR3 extends over 15 amino acids. CDR3 DNA: TGTGCCAGCAGCTCCGGGACTAGTCGGCAAGAGACCCAGTACTTC. Translating it yields CASSSGTSRQETQYF. Full variable domain (remainder filled in from reference TRBV11-2 and TRBJ2-5): EAGVAQSPRYKIIEKRQSVAFWCNPISGHATLYWYQQILGQGPKLLIQFQNNGVVDDSQLPKDRFSAERLKGVDSTLKIQPAKLEDSAVYLCASSSGTSRQETQYFGPGTRLLVL.

The V call is TRBV7-8, the J call TRBJ2-5; D is unclear. CDR3 length equals 14 residues. Trimming stripped 0 bases from V and 4 bases from J, with 9 bases between. The germline gives CDR1 SGHVS, CDR2 FQNEAQ. The CDR3 loop reads CASSLAGFRETQYF. The CDR3 DNA follows: TGTGCCAGCAGCTTAGCCGGGTTTCGAGAGACCCAGTACTTC.

The chain employs TRBV6-4 and TRBJ1-1; D unresolved. The CDR3 sequence is 14 residues long. Per germline, CDR1 MRHNA and CDR2 SNTAGT. V lost 4 bases, J lost 4 bases, and 13 bases lay in between. The chain's CDR3 is CASSVVEGGTEAFF. CDR3 DNA sequence: TGTGCCAGCAGTGTCGTGGAAGGAGGCACTGAAGCTTTCTTT.

The rearrangement links TRBV30 to TRBJ2-3, with a tentative D call TRBD1 (6 bases). Germline V gene data show CDR1 as GTSNPN and CDR2 as SVGIG (reference sequence). This CDR3 spans 16 amino acids. Trimming stripped 2 bases from V and 0 bases from J, with 15 bases between. The CDR3 protein is CAWSHRGLPSTDTQYF. CDR3 bases: TGTGCCTGGAGTCATAGGGGGTTACCTAGCACAGATACGCAGTATTTT. Full variable domain (rest looked up from reference TRBV30 and TRBJ2-3): SQTIHQWPATLVQPVGSPLSLECTVEGTSNPNLYWYRQAAGRGLQLLFYSVGIGQISSEVPQNLSASRPQDRQFILSSKKLLLSDSGFYLCAWSHRGLPSTDTQYFGPGTRLTVL.

This sequence joins TRBV19 and TRBJ2-4, with 9 bases lining up with TRBD1. V lost 5 bases to trimming and J lost 3 bases; unmatched junction nucleotides: 20. The CDR3 is made up of 20 amino acids. Per the germline V gene, CDR1 is LNHDA and CDR2 is SQIVND (reference sequence). CDR3 protein: CASSVRPPGQGFLVKNIQYF. The DNA of the CDR3 is TGTGCCAGTAGTGTCCGACCTCCGGGACAGGGTTTTTTAGTCAAAAACATTCAGTACTTC. Filled out from reference TRBV19 and TRBJ2-4, the complete variable domain reads DGGITQSPKYLFRKEGQNVTLSCEQNLNHDAMYWYRQDPGQGLRLIYYSQIVNDFQKGDIAEGYSVSREKKESFPLTVTSAQKNPTAFYLCASSVRPPGQGFLVKNIQYFGAGTRLSVL.

The chain couples TRBV11-2 to TRBJ1-2, with D perhaps matching TRBD1 (5 bases). The V end was cut by 3 bases, the J end by 2 bases, with 13 bases between. The germline CDR1 and CDR2 sequences are SGHAT and FQNNGV. The CDR3 is 15 amino acids. The CDR3 protein is CASSFVAGWNYGYTF. For the CDR3, the DNA is TGTGCCAGCAGCTTCGTTGCAGGGTGGAACTATGGCTACACCTTC.

In DNA, the CDR3 is TGCGCCAGCAGCCAGGGACTATCAGAGACCTCCTACAATGAGCAGTTCTTC. Translation gives CASSQGLSETSYNEQFF. J is TRBJ2-1 and V is TRBV4-1; TRBD2 matches 7 bases. Germline values: CDR1 MGHRA, CDR2 YSYEKL. V lost 3 bases to trimming and J lost 0 bases; unmatched junction nucleotides: 8. The CDR3 sequence is 17 residues long.

The chain couples TRBV12-3 or TRBV12-4 to TRBJ1-6, with D tentatively TRBD1 (6 bases). The CDR3 totals 13 residues. Trimming took off 5 bases at V and 8 bases at J, with 10 bases between the two ends. The CDR3 DNA is TGTGCCAGCAGTGCTACAGGGTATTCACCCCTCCACTTT. Protein sequence: CASSATGYSPLHF.

This sequence joins TRBV7-6 and TRBJ1-3; a possible D gene is TRBD1 (6 bases). Trimming stripped 5 bases from V and 2 bases from J, with 19 bases between. The CDR3 extends over 17 amino acids. Germline assignment: CDR1 SGHVS and CDR2 FNYEAQ. CDR3 residues: CASSQGPTGSTGNTIYF. The CDR3 bases are TGTGCCAGCAGCCAAGGGCCTACAGGGTCAACTGGAAACACCATATATTTT.

The chain has TRBV19 and TRBJ2-6; the match to TRBD1 covers 7 bases. V was pared by 5 bases and J by 1 base, with 17 bases of the junction left unmatched. Germline V gene lookup returns CDR1 LNHDA and CDR2 SQIVND (reference sequence). The CDR3 is made up of 20 amino acids. CDR3 in amino acids: CASSGARDSTAISGANVLTF. CDR3 DNA sequence: TGTGCCAGTAGTGGGGCCCGGGACAGCACTGCTATATCTGGGGCCAACGTCCTGACTTTC.

The chain uses TRBV5-5 and TRBJ2-7; 8 nucleotides agree with TRBD1. This CDR3 has 14 residues. Trimming took 4 bases from V and 3 from J; bases not matched to a gene: 6. From germline, CDR1 is SGHKS and CDR2 YYEKEE (reference sequence). DNA for the CDR3: TGTGCCAGCAGCCAAGGACAGGGTGACTACGAGCAGTACTTC. It translates to CASSQGQGDYEQYF.

This clone was recorded once. This chain connects TRBV7-3 to TRBJ2-3, with TRBD2 identical over 10 bases. Germline trimming cut 5 bases from V and 2 bases from J; bases unmatched to any gene: 4. Germline loops: CDR1 SGHTA, CDR2 FQGTGA. The CDR3 is 15 amino acids. The CDR3 DNA reads TGTGCCAGCAGCCTGACTAGCGGGTCCACAGATACGCAGTATTTT. It is translated as CASSLTSGSTDTQYF. Full variable domain (outside the CDR3, taken from reference TRBV7-3 and TRBJ2-3): GAGVSQTPSNKVTEKGKYVELRCDPISGHTALYWYRQSLGQGPEFLIYFQGTGAADDSGLPNDRFFAVRPEGSVSTLKIQRTERGDSAVYLCASSLTSGSTDTQYFGPGTRLTVL.

The CDR3 nucleotides are TGTGCCAGCAGTGAATGGGGCAGGGTCGGGAATGAGCAGTTCTTC. As protein: CASSEWGRVGNEQFF. The V and J genes are TRBV6-1 and TRBJ2-1, with D possibly TRBD1 on 5 matching bases. Trimming pared 2 bases from V and 7 bases from J, leaving 15 bases between. Germline CDR1 is MNHNS and CDR2 is SASEGT. The CDR3 extends over 15 amino acids.

This rearrangement joins TRBV5-1 to TRBJ2-2; perhaps TRBD2 as D (6 bases). From germline, CDR1 is SGHRS and CDR2 YFSETQ. The CDR3 covers 16 residues. V gave up 0 bases and J gave up 0 bases, with 9 bases separating them. In DNA form, the CDR3 reads TGCGCCAGCAGCTTGGGCGGGACTTCGAACACCGGGGAGCTGTTTTTT. Translated, it gives CASSLGGTSNTGELFF.

V gene TRBV3-1 (or the pseudogene TRBV3-2) combines with J gene TRBJ1-1, with TRBD1 matching 9 bases. V shed 0 bases and J 5 bases; nucleotides not matched to a gene: 16. The CDR3 loop spans 19 amino acids. Germline V gene data show CDR1 as LGHDT and CDR2 as YNNKEL (reference sequence). This CDR3 is CASSQDPFEGQGTGTEAFF. Written as DNA, the CDR3 is TGTGCCAGCAGCCAAGACCCTTTCGAGGGACAGGGAACGGGGACTGAAGCTTTCTTT.